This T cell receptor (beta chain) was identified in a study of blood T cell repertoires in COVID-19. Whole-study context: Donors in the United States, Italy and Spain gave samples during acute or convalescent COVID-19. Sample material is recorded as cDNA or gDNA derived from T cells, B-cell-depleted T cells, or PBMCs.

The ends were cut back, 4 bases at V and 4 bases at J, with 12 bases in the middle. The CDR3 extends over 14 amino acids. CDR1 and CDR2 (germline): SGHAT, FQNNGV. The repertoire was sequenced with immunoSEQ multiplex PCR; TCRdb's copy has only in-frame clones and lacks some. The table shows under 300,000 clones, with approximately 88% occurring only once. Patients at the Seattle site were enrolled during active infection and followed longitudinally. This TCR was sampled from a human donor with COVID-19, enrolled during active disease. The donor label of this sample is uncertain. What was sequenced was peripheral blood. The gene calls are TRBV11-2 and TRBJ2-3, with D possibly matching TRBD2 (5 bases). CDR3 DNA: TGTGCCAGCAGCTACACGACGAGGGCAGATACGCAGTATTTT. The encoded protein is CASSYTTRADTQYF.